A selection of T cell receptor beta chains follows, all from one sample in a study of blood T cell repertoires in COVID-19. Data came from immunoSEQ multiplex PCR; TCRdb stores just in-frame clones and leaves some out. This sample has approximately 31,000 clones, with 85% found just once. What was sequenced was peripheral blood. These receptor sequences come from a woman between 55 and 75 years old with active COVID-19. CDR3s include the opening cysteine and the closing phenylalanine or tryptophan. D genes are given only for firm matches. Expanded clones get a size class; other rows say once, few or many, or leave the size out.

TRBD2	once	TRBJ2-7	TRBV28	CATRGGGVRYEQYF	TGTGCCACAAGAGGTGGGGGGGTGAGGTACGAGCAGTACTTC
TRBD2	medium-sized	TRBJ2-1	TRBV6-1	CASSETSGGSSYNEQFF	TGTGCCAGCAGTGAAACTAGCGGGGGGAGCTCCTACAATGAGCAGTTCTTC
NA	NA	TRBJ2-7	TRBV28	CAIGGGGPYEQYF	TGTGCCATCGGGGGAGGCGGTCCCTACGAGCAGTACTTC
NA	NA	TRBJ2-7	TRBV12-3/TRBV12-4	CASGGGLSEQYF	TGTGCCAGCGGGGGGGGGCTGAGTGAGCAGTACTTC
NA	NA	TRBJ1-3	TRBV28	CASRAHSSGNTIYF	TGTGCCAGCAGAGCACACAGCTCTGGAAACACCATATATTTT
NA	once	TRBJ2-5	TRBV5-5	CASSMTRNRETQYF	TGTGCCAGCAGCATGACTAGAAACCGAGAGACCCAGTACTTC
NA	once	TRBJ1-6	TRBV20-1	CSASTTNSPLHF	TGCAGTGCTAGTACTACCAATTCACCCCTCCACTTT
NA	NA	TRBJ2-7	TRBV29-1	CSVRQNSYEQYF	TGCAGCGTTCGACAGAACTCCTACGAGCAGTACTTC
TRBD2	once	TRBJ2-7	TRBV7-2	CASSLWGGAKADEQYF	TGTGCCAGCAGCTTATGGGGGGGTGCGAAGGCTGACGAGCAGTACTTC
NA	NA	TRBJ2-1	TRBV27	CASSPGTSYNEQFF	TGTGCCAGCAGTCCCGGGACTTCCTACAATGAGCAGTTCTTC
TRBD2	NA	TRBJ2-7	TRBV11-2	CASSLLAGGGEQYF	TGTGCCAGCAGCTTACTAGCGGGGGGTGGCGAGCAGTACTTC
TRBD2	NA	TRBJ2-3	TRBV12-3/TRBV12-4	CASRLGGASTQYF	TGTGCCAGCAGGCTCGGGGGGGCGTCGACGCAGTATTTT
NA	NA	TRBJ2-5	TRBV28	CASTPNTEGTQYF	TGTGCCAGCACCCCAAACACCGAGGGGACCCAGTACTTC
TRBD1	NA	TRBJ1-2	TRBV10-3	CAISESGTGEYGYTF	TGTGCCATCAGTGAGTCCGGGACAGGTGAATATGGCTACACCTTC
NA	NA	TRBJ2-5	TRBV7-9	CASSLAGETQYF	TGTGCCAGCAGCTTGGCGGGGGAGACCCAGTACTTC
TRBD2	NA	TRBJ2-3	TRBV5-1	CASSEAGGGTDTQYF	TGCGCCAGCAGCGAGGCGGGAGGGGGCACAGATACGCAGTATTTT
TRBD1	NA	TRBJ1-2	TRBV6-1	CASREGGGGYTF	TGTGCCAGCAGGGAAGGGGGCGGTGGCTACACCTTC
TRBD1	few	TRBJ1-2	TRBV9	CASSYRGRGYTF	TGTGCCAGCAGTTACAGGGGTCGCGGCTACACCTTC
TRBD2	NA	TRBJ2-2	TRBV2	CASSEALRGAGELFF	TGTGCCAGCAGTGAAGCGCTTCGGGGGGCCGGGGAGCTGTTTTTT
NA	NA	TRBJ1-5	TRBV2	CASSEGRGPNQPQHF	TGTGCCAGCAGTGAAGGGCGAGGTCCCAATCAGCCCCAGCATTTT
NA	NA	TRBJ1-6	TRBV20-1	CSASREGTLHF	TGCAGTGCTAGCCGGGAAGGTACCCTCCACTTT
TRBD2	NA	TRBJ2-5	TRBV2	CAWAGRGKETQYF	TGTGCCTGGGCCGGGAGGGGGAAAGAGACCCAGTACTTC
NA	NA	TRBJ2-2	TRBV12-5	CASGLVTDSTGELFF	TGTGCTAGTGGTTTGGTCACCGACAGTACCGGGGAGCTGTTTTTT